This T cell receptor beta chain was sequenced during a study of blood T cell repertoires in COVID-19. Study summary: From T cells, B-cell-depleted T cells, or PBMCs came the material, which was cDNA or gDNA.

Germline CDR1 is LGHDT and CDR2 is YNNKEL (reference sequence). V lost 7 bases, J lost 1 base, and 7 bases stayed unmatched. CDR3 size: 16 residues. Study processing details: From reference gene primer amplification, estimates of nucleated cell counts were derived. The protocol was immunoSEQ multiplex PCR, while the TCRdb copy is restricted to in-frame clones and leaves out a portion. V and J calls and clone size come straight from that table; D and trimming were deduced from the DNA. This sample has under 75,000 clones; around 89% occur once, and the top ten carry less than 15%. This clone occurred a few times.

V is TRBV3-1 (or the pseudogene TRBV3-2) and J is TRBJ1-6; 7 bases fit TRBD1. The sequenced sample consisted of peripheral blood. The sequence was collected from a man in his sixties with active COVID-19. DNA of the CDR3: TGTGCCAGCAAAACGAGCAGGGGGTCCTATAATTCACCCCTCCACTTT. Its translation: CASKTSRGSYNSPLHF.